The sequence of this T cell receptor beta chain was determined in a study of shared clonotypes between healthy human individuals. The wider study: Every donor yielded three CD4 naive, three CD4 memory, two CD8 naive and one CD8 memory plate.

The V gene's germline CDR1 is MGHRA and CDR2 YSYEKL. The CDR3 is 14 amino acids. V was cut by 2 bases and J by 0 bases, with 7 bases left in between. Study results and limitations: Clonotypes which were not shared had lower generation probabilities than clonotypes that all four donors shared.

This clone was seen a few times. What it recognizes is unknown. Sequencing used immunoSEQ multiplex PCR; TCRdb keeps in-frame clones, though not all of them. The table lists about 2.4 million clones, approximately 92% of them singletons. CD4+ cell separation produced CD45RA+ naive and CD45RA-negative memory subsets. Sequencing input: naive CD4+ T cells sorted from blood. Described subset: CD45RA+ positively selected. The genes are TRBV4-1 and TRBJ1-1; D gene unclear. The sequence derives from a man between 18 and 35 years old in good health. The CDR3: CASSQQTMNTEAFF. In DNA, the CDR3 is TGCGCCAGCAGCCAACAAACCATGAACACTGAAGCTTTCTTT.